This T cell receptor (beta chain) came from a study of type 1 and type 2 diabetes patients. Across the study: Samples came from type 1 diabetic, type 2 diabetic or nondiabetic people, recruited in China. Whole-study findings and limits: With limited T2D and control samples, some T1D-only expanded clones may not be T1D-specific.

Amplification started from genomic DNA. A primer set of 30 forward and 13 reverse primers amplified the CDR3. TCRdb ran MiXCR on the multiplex PCR reads and lists one entry per CDR3 protein. Of 250,000 to 300,000 distinct CDR3 sequences listed, 40% to 50% are singletons. CDR1 LNHDA and CDR2 SQIVND come from the germline V gene (reference sequence). The ends lost 6 bases at V and 7 bases at J; junction bases unmatched: 7. CDR3 length equals 14 residues. This clonotype was seen only a few times. The antigen is undetermined. The receptor was derived from a man aged 18 to 30 with type 2 diabetes. J is TRBJ1-2 and V is TRBV19, with TRBD1 matching 11 bases. The specimen sequenced was peripheral blood mononuclear cells (PBMCs). The CDR3 protein is CASRTKGTGGGYTF. The CDR3 nucleotides read TGTGCCAGTAGGACGAAAGGGACAGGGGGTGGCTACACCTTC. Variable domain in full (rest from reference TRBV19 and TRBJ1-2): DGGITQSPKYLFRKEGQNVTLSCEQNLNHDAMYWYRQDPGQGLRLIYYSQIVNDFQKGDIAEGYSVSREKKESFPLTVTSAQKNPTAFYLCASRTKGTGGGYTFGSGTRLTVV.